Here is one T cell receptor (beta chain) with its context. This specimen belongs to a study of control samples from healthy donors and cancer patients. Libraries were prepared by immunoSEQ multiplex PCR; TCRdb keeps only in-frame clonotypes and omits some of them. The data show about 59,000 clones, about 92% seen once. The CDR3 has 19 amino acids. V trimming: 2 bases; J trimming: 0 bases; junction bases outside the gene matches: 8. The germline CDR1 and CDR2 sequences are LGHDT and YNNKEL (reference sequence). The sequence was obtained from a man aged 40-50 years with colorectal cancer. This sequence joins TRBV3-1 (or the pseudogene TRBV3-2) and TRBJ2-3; TRBD2 matches at 13 bases. The sequencing input was PBMCs. CDR3 sequence: CASSQTSGGAGKSTDTQYF. DNA for the CDR3: TGTGCCAGCAGCCAAACTAGCGGGGGGGCCGGGAAGAGCACAGATACGCAGTATTTT.